This record looks at one T cell receptor (beta chain) sequence and its context. The target antigen is unknown. These data belong to a study of blood T cells in healthy people across ages. Using a J-beta primer mix together with a sample-barcoded 5' primer, a second PCR was run for about 7 to 12 cycles. The authors tagged each cDNA molecule using a template-switch adaptor with 12 random nucleotides. TCRdb called the 5' RACE reads again in MiXCR, with one record for every CDR3 protein. Of hundreds of thousands of distinct CDR3 sequences listed, roughly 20% are singletons. Study-wide findings and caveats: A greater number of naive CD4+ cells and higher diversity distinguished long-lived donors from aged donors. The diversity estimates, figures obtained from one million T cells, were considered underestimates.

Sequencing was performed on blood. The TCR was taken from a man between 65 and 80 years old in good health.

The CDR3 spells CASSYSRLAEETQYF. CDR3 sequence (DNA): TGTGCCAGCAGTTACTCGCGGCTAGCGGAGGAGACCCAGTACTTC. The V gene is TRBV6-2 or TRBV6-3, the J gene TRBJ2-5; 7 bases match TRBD2. Germline V gene lookup returns CDR1 MNHEY and CDR2 SVGEGT. V trimming: 0 bases; J trimming: 5 bases; junction bases outside the gene matches: 6. The CDR3 is 15 amino acids.